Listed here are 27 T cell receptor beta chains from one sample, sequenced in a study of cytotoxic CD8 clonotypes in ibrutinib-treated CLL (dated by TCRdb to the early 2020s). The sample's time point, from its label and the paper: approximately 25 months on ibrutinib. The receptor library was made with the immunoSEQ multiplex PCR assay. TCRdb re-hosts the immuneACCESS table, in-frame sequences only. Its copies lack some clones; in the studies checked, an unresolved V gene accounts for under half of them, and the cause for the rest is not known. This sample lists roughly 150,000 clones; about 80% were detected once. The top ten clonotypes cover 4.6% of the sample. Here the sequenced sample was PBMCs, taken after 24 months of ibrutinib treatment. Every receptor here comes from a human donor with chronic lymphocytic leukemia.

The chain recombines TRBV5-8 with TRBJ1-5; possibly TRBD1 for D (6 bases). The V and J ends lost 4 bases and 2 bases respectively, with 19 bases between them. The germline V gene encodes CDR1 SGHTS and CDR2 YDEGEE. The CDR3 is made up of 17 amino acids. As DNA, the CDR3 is TGTGCCAGCAGCCCCGGGACACAGGGTGTGGGCAATCAGCCCCAGCATTTT. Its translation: CASSPGTQGVGNQPQHF.

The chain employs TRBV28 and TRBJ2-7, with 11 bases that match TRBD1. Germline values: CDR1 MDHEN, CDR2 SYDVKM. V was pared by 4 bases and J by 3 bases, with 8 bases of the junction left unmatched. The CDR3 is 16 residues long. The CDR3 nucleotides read TGTGCCAGCAGTTGGGTCCGGGACAGGGGGGACTACGAGCAGTACTTC. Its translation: CASSWVRDRGDYEQYF.

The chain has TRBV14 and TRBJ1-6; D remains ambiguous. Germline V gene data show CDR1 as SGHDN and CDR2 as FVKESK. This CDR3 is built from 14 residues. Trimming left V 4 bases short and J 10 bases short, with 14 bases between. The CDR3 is CASSRQDGWSPLHF. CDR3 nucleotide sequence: TGTGCCAGCAGCCGGCAGGATGGTTGGTCACCCCTCCACTTT.

The CDR3 nucleotides read TGTGCCAGCAGTAAAAGTCAGGGCTTCGACGGCTACACCTTC. Translated: CASSKSQGFDGYTF. The chain joins TRBV6-1 to TRBJ1-2; D may be TRBD1 (5 bases). The CDR3 is 14 amino acids. V lost 5 bases and J lost 8, with 18 bases in between. CDR1 and CDR2 (germline): MNHNS, SASEGT.

The CDR3 bases are TGTGCCAGCAGTTTATTGGGGGGACGGAACTACGAGCAGTACTTC. It yields the protein CASSLLGGRNYEQYF. The chain recombines TRBV28 with TRBJ2-7, with a weak D call TRBD2 (6 bases). V was clipped by 1 base and J by 3 bases, with 13 bases between them. The germline V gene encodes CDR1 MDHEN and CDR2 SYDVKM. The CDR3 loop spans 15 amino acids. Full variable domain (rest looked up from reference TRBV28 and TRBJ2-7): DVKVTQSSRYLVKRTGEKVFLECVQDMDHENMFWYRQDPGLGLRLIYFSYDVKMKEKGDIPEGYSVSREKKERFSLILESASTNQTSMYLCASSLLGGRNYEQYFGPGTRLTVT.

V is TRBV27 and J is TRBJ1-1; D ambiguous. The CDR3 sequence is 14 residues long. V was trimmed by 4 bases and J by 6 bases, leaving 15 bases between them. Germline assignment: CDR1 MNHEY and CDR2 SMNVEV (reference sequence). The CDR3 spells CASSSGDPISEAFF. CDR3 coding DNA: TGTGCCAGCAGTTCCGGGGATCCTATATCTGAAGCTTTCTTT.

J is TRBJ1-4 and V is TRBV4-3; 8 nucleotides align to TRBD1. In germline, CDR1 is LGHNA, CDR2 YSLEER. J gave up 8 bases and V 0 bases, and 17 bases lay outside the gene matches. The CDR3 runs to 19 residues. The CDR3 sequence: CASSQELITGGRSREKLFF. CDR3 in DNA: TGCGCCAGCAGCCAAGAATTAATCACAGGGGGGCGATCAAGGGAAAAACTGTTTTTT.

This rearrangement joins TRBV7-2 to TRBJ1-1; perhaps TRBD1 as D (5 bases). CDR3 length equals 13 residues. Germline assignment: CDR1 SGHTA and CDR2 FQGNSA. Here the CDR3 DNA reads TGTGTGGCTCGCGGGGGTATGAACACTGAAGCTTTCTTT. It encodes CVARGGMNTEAFF.

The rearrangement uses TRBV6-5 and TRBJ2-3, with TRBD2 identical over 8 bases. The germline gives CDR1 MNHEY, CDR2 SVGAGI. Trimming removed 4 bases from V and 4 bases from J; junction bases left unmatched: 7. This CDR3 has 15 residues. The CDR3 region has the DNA TGTGCCAGCAGTTCCAGCGGGAGAGGCGCAGATACGCAGTATTTT. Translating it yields CASSSSGRGADTQYF.

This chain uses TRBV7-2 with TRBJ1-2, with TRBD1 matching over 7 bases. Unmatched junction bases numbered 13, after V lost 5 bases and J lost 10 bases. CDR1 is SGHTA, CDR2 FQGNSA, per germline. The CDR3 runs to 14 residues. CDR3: CASSPSYRGPLYTF. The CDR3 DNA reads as TGTGCCAGCAGCCCCTCCTACAGGGGCCCCCTCTACACCTTC.

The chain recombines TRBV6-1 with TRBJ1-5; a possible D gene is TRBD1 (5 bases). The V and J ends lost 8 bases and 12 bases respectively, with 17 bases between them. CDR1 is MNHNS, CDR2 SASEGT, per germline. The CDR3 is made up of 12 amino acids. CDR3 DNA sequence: TGTGCCAGCCGGGACCGACCATCCAGCCAGCATTTT. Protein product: CASRDRPSSQHF.

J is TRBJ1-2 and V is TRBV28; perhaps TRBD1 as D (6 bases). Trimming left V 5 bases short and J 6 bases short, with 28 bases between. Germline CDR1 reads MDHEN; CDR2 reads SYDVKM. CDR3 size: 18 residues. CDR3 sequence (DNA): TGTGCCAGCAGTCACTTATCGGTATTCGTGCGGGGGGCCCATGGCTACACCTTC. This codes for CASSHLSVFVRGAHGYTF.

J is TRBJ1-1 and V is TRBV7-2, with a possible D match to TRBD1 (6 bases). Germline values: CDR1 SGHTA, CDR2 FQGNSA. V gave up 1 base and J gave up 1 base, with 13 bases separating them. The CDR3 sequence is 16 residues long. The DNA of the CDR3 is TGTGCCAGCAGCTTAGGAGGACAGTGGAAGAACACTGAAGCTTTCTTT. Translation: CASSLGGQWKNTEAFF.

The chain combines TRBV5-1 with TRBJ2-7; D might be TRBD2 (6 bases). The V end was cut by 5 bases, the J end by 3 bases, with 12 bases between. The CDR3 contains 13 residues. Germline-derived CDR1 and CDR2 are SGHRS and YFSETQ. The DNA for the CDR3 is TGCGCCAGCAGGGAGGGCGTGGGCTACGAGCAGTACTTC. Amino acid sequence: CASREGVGYEQYF.

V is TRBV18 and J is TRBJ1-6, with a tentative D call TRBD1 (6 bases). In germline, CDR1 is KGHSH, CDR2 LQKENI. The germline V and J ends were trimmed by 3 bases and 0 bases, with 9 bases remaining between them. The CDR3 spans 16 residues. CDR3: CASSPGHNSYNSPLHF. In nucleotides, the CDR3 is TGTGCCAGCTCACCGGGACACAACTCCTATAATTCACCCCTCCACTTT.

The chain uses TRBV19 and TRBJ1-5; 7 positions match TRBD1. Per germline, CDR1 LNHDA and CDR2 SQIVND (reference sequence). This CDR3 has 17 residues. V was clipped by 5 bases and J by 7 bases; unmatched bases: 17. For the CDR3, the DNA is TGTGCCAGTAGTCCCTACCCCCGAGACAGGGTACGACAGCCCCAGCATTTT. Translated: CASSPYPRDRVRQPQHF.

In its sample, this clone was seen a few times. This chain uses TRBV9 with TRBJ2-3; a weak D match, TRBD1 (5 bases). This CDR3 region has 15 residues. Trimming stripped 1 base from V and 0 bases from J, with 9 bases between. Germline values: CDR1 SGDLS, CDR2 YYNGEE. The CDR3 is CASSVSAGSTDTQYF. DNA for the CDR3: TGTGCCAGCAGCGTATCCGCAGGGAGCACAGATACGCAGTATTTT.

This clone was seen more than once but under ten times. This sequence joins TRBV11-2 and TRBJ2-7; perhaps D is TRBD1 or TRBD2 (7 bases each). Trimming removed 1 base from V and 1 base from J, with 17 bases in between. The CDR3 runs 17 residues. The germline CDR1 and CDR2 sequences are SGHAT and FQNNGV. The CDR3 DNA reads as TGTGCCAGCAGCTTAGGTACGGGGGGACAGCTATCCTACGAGCAGTACTTC. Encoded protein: CASSLGTGGQLSYEQYF.

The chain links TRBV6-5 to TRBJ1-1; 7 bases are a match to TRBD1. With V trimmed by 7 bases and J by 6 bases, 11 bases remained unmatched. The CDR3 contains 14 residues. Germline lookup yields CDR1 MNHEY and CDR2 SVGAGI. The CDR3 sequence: CASISSGGTAEAFF. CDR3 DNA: TGTGCCAGCATCTCATCGGGAGGGACAGCTGAAGCTTTCTTT.

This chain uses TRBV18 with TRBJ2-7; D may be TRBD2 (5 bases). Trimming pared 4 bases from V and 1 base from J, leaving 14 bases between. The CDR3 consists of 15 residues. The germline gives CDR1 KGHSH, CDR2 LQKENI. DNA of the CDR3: TGTGCCAGCTCACTTCAGGTGGGAGAGTCCTACGAGCAGTACTTC. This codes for CASSLQVGESYEQYF.

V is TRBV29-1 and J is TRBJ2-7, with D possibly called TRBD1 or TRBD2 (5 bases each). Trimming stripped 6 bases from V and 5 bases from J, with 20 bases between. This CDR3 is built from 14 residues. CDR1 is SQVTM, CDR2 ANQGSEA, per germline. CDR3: CSVATGTPPHEQYF. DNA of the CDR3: TGCAGCGTCGCCACCGGGACGCCACCCCACGAGCAGTACTTC.

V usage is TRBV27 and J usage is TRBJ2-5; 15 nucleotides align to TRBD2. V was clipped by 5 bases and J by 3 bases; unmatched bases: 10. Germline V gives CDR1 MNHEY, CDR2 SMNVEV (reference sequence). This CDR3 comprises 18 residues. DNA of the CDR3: TGTGCCAGCAGTGACTTCGGACTAGCGGGAGGGAGAAAAGAGACCCAGTACTTC. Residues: CASSDFGLAGGRKETQYF.

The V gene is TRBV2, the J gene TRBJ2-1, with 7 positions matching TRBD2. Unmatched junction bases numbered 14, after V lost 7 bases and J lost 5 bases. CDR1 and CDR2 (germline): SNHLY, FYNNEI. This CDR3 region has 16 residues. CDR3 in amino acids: CASIRSGVGTNNEQFF. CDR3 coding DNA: TGTGCCAGCATTAGAAGCGGCGTGGGGACTAACAATGAGCAGTTCTTC.

The DNA for the CDR3 is TGTGCCAGCCGCCTTTCTGGGGGAAGCACAGATACGCAGTATTTT. Its protein is CASRLSGGSTDTQYF. The V call is TRBV27, the J call TRBJ2-3, with D possibly being TRBD1 or TRBD2 (5 bases each). This CDR3 contains 15 residues. Per the germline V gene, CDR1 is MNHEY and CDR2 is SMNVEV (reference sequence). The ends were cut back, 8 bases at V and 0 bases at J, with 15 bases in the middle.

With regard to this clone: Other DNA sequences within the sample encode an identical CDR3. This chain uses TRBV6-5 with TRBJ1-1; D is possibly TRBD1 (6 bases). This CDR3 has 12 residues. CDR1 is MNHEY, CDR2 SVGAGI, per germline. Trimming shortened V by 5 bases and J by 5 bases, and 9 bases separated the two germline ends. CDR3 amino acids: CASSRGGTEAFF. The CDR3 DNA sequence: TGTGCCAGCAGTCGAGGGGGAACTGAAGCTTTCTTT.

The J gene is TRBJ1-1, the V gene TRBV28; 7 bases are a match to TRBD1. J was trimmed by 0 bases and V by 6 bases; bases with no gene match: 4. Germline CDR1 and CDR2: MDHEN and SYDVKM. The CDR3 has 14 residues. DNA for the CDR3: TGTGCCAGCAGCAGAGACAGGGTGAACACTGAAGCTTTCTTT. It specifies CASSRDRVNTEAFF.

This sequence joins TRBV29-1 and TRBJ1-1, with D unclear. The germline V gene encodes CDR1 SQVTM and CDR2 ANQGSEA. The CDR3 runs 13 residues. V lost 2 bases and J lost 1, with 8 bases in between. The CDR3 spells CSVERGANTEAFF. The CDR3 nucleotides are TGCAGCGTTGAACGAGGAGCGAACACTGAAGCTTTCTTT.